These 9 T cell receptor beta chains were all obtained from the same sample, sequenced in a study of blood T cell repertoires in COVID-19. The method was immunoSEQ multiplex PCR; TCRdb's version includes in-frame clones alone and lacks a portion of them. Of about 150,000 clones listed, about 89% are singletons. The sequenced sample consisted of peripheral blood. The source of these receptors is an elderly man with acute or convalescent COVID-19.

V gene TRBV5-6 combines with J gene TRBJ2-1; D might be TRBD1 (6 bases). This CDR3 has 15 residues. The germline V and J ends were trimmed by 4 bases and 2 bases, with 13 bases remaining between them. The germline V gene encodes CDR1 SGHDT and CDR2 YYEEEE. CDR3 bases: TGTGCCAGCAGCCCTGCTGGGACAACCTACAATGAGCAGTTCTTC. The encoded protein is CASSPAGTTYNEQFF.

This CDR3 reads CASSGLGNTIYF. In nucleotides, the CDR3 is TGTGCCAGCAGCGGACTCGGAAACACCATATATTTT. The V call is TRBV6-5, the J call TRBJ1-3, with D hard to call. Germline values: CDR1 MNHEY, CDR2 SVGAGI. V lost 6 bases, J lost 4 bases, and 7 bases lay in between. This CDR3 is 12 amino acids long.

The rearrangement uses TRBV2 and TRBJ1-2; perhaps TRBD1 as D (6 bases). Germline loops: CDR1 SNHLY, CDR2 FYNNEI. V was cut by 3 bases and J by 7 bases, with 12 bases left in between. The CDR3 is made up of 13 amino acids. In DNA, the CDR3 is TGTGCCAGCAGTGAGGACAGCTTTGCTGGCTACACCTTC. It translates to CASSEDSFAGYTF.

This clone was counted once. The DNA for the CDR3 is TGTGCCAGCGGGGAGCCCGTGGGATATGGCTACACCTTC. Encoded protein: CASGEPVGYGYTF. The chain combines TRBV28 with TRBJ1-2; D not resolved. V lost 8 bases, J lost 5 bases, and 15 bases lay in between. The germline V gene encodes CDR1 MDHEN and CDR2 SYDVKM. This CDR3 is 13 amino acids long.

The chain couples TRBV18 to TRBJ2-3; 13 positions match TRBD2. Per the germline V gene, CDR1 is KGHSH and CDR2 is LQKENI. The V and J ends lost 1 base and 4 bases, in that order; junction bases with no gene match: 2. The CDR3 is 16 amino acids. CDR3 residues: CASSPRGLAGADTQYF. The CDR3 DNA reads TGTGCCAGCTCACCACGTGGACTAGCGGGGGCAGATACGCAGTATTTT. The complete variable domain, with remaining parts taken from reference TRBV18 and TRBJ2-3, reads NAGVMQNPRHLVRRRGQEARLRCSPMKGHSHVYWYRQLPEEGLKFMVYLQKENIIDESGMPKERFSAEFPKEGPSILRIQQVVRGDSAAYFCASSPRGLAGADTQYFGPGTRLTVL.

The chain combines TRBV7-2 with TRBJ1-6, with 8 bases lining up with TRBD1. Germline V lookup: CDR1 SGHTA, CDR2 FQGNSA. This CDR3 spans 15 amino acids. V lost 5 bases to trimming and J lost 7 bases; unmatched junction nucleotides: 7. CDR3 amino acids: CASSIRQGRNSPLHF. The CDR3 bases are TGTGCCAGCAGCATTCGACAGGGGCGGAATTCACCCCTCCACTTT.

The chain couples TRBV28 to TRBJ2-1, with 8 bases that match TRBD2. Germline values: CDR1 MDHEN, CDR2 SYDVKM. Unmatched junction bases numbered 13, after V lost 5 bases and J lost 10 bases. The CDR3 has 15 amino acids. As DNA, the CDR3 is TGTGCCAGCAGTCTTGACCTGAGCGGGAGTGGGGAGCAGTTCTTC. Its protein is CASSLDLSGSGEQFF.

V is TRBV3-1 (or the pseudogene TRBV3-2) and J is TRBJ2-7; no reliable D call. V was pared by 1 base and J by 6 bases, with 7 bases between. The CDR3 contains 12 residues. Germline CDR1 LGHDT, CDR2 YNNKEL (reference sequence). Here the CDR3 reads CASSQAQSEQYF. The CDR3 coding sequence is TGTGCCAGCAGCCAAGCTCAGTCCGAGCAGTACTTC.

The CDR3 reads CASSLSDRLTYEQYF. The DNA of the CDR3 is TGTGCCAGCAGTTTGAGCGACAGGCTCACCTACGAGCAGTACTTC. V gene TRBV28 combines with J gene TRBJ2-7; weak D call: TRBD1 (6 bases). The ends were cut back, 3 bases at V and 2 bases at J, with 14 bases in the middle. The CDR3 totals 15 residues. CDR1 is MDHEN, CDR2 SYDVKM, per germline.